The clone carrying this TCR beta chain was found a few times. Its specificity is not known. CDR1 WSHSY and CDR2 SAAADI come from the germline V gene. This CDR3 is 11 amino acids long. With 8 bases removed from V and 4 bases from J, the gap between germline ends came to 8 bases. This specimen belongs to a study of cytomegalovirus exposure and HLA in healthy donors. Findings of the study overall: As immune exposure information, only CMV serostatus was available. A later analysis found that most CMV-associated TCR beta chains appeared HLA-restricted.

Primers for the PCR totalled 60 Vbeta and 13 Jbeta. Assay: immunoSEQ multiplex PCR; the TCRdb copy retains only in-frame clones and omits some. The sample has 70,000 to 95,000 clones; about 75% are singletons. The donors (healthy individuals) were bone marrow donors. There were likely unrecorded immune exposures, though donors were nominally healthy when sampled. What was sequenced was PBMCs. The sequence was collected from a man in his forties in good health and CMV-seronegative. The chain uses TRBV10-2 and TRBJ1-2, with D unclear. For the CDR3, the DNA is TGCGCCAGCGAATCTAGCTATGGCTACACCTTC. Translation: CASESSYGYTF.